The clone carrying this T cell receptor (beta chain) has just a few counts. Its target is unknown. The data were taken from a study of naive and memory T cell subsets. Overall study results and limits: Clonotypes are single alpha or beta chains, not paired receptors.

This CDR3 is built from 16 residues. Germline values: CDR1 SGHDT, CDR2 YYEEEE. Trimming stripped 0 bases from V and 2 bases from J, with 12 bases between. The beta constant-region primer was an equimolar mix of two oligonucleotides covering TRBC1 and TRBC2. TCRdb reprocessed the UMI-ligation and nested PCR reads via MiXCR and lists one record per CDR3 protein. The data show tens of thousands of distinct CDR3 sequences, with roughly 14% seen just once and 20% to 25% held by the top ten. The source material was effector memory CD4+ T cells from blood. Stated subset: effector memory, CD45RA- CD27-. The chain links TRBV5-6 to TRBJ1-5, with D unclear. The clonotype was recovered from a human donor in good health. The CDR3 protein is CASSLGPSVGNQPQHF. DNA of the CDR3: TGTGCCAGCAGCTTGGGCCCTTCCGTGGGCAATCAGCCCCAGCATTTT.